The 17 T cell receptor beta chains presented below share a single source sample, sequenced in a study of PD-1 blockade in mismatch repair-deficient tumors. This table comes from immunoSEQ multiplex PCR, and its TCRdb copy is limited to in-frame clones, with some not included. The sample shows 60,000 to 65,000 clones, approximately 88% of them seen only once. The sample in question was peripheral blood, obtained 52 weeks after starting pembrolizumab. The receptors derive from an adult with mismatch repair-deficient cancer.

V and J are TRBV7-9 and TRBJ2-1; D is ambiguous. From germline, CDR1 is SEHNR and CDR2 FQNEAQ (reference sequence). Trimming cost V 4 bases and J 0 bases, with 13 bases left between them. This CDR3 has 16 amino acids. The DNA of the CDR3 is TGTGCCAGCAGCTCGACTGCCGCCAGCTCCTACAATGAGCAGTTCTTC. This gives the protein CASSSTAASSYNEQFF.

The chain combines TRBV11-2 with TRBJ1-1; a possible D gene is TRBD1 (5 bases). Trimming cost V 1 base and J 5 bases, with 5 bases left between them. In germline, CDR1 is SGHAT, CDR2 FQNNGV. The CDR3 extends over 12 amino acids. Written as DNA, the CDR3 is TGTGCCAGCAGCTTAGCAGGGACTGAAGCTTTCTTT. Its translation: CASSLAGTEAFF.

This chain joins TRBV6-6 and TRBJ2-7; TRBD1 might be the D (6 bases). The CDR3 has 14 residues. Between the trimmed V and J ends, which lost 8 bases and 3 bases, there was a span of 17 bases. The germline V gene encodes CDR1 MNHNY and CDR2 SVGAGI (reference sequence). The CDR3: CASATGTGFYEQYF. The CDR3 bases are TGTGCCAGCGCCACAGGAACAGGGTTCTACGAGCAGTACTTC.

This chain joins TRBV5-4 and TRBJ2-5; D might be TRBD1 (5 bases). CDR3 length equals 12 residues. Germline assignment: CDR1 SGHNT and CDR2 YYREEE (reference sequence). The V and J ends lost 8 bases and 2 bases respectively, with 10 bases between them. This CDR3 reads CASTDSQETQYF. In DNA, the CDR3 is TGTGCCAGTACCGACAGTCAAGAGACCCAGTACTTC.

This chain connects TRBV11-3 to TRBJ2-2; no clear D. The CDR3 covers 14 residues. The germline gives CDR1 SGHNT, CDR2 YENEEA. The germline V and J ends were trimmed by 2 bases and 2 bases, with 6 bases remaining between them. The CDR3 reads CASSLFSNTGELFF. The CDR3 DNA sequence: TGTGCCAGCAGCTTATTTAGCAACACCGGGGAGCTGTTTTTT.

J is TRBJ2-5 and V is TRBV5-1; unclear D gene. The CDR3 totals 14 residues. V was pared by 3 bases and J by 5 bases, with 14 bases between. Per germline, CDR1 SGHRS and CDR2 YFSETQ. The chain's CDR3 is CASSSTVTKETQYF. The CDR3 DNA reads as TGCGCCAGCAGCTCCACAGTCACGAAGGAGACCCAGTACTTC.

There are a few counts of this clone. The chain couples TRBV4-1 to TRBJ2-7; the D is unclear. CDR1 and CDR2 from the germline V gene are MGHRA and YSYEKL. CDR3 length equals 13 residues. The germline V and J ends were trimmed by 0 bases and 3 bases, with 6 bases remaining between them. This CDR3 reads CASSQDGVYEQYF. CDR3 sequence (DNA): TGCGCCAGCAGCCAAGATGGGGTCTACGAGCAGTACTTC.

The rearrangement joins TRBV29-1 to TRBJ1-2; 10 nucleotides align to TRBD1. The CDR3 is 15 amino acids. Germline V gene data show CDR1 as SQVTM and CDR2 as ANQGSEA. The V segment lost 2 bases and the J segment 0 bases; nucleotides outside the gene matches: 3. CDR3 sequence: CSVETGQGSNYGYTF. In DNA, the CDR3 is TGCAGCGTTGAAACGGGACAGGGGTCTAACTATGGCTACACCTTC. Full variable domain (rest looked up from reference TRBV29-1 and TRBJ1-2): SAVISQKPSRDICQRGTSLTIQCQVDSQVTMMFWYRQQPGQSLTLIATANQGSEATYESGFVIDKFPISRPNLTFSTLTVSNMSPEDSSIYLCSVETGQGSNYGYTFGSGTRLTVV.

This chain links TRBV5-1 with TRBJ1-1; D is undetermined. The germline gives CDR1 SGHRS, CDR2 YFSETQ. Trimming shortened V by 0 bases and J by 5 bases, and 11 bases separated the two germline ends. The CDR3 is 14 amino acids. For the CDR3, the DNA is TGCGCCAGCAGCTTGGGAAGCGTAGGGACTGAAGCTTTCTTT. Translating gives CASSLGSVGTEAFF. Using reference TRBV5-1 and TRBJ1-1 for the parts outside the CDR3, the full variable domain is KAGVTQTPRYLIKTRGQQVTLSCSPISGHRSVSWYQQTPGQGLQFLFEYFSETQRNKGNFPGRFSGRQFSNSRSEMNVSTLELGDSALYLCASSLGSVGTEAFFGQGTRLTVV.

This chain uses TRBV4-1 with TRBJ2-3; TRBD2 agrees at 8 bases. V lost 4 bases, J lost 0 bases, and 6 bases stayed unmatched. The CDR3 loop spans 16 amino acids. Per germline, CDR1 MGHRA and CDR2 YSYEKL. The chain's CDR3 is CASSPQRGTSTDTQYF. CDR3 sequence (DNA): TGCGCCAGCAGCCCACAGCGGGGGACTAGCACAGATACGCAGTATTTT.

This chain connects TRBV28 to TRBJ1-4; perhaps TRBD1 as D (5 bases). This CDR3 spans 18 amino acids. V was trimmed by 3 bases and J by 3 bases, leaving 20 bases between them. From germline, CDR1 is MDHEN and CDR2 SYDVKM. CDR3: CASSFPTAYWSSNEKLFF. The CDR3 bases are TGTGCCAGCAGTTTCCCGACAGCGTATTGGAGTTCTAATGAAAAACTGTTTTTT.

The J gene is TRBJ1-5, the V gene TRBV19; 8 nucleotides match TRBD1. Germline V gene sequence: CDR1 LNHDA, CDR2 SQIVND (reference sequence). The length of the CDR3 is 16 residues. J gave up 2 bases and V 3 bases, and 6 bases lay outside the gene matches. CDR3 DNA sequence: TGTGCCAGTAGTATCGGCCAGACAGGGGGCAATCAGCCCCAGCATTTT. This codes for CASSIGQTGGNQPQHF. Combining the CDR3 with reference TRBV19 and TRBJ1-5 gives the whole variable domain DGGITQSPKYLFRKEGQNVTLSCEQNLNHDAMYWYRQDPGQGLRLIYYSQIVNDFQKGDIAEGYSVSREKKESFPLTVTSAQKNPTAFYLCASSIGQTGGNQPQHFGDGTRLSIL.

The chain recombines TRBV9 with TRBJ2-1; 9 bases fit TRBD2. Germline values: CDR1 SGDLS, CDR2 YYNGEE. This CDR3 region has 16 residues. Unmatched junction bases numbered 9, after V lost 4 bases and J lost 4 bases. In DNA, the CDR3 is TGTGCCAGCAGCCCAGGCGGCGGGAGGGTGTACAATGAGCAGTTCTTC. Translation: CASSPGGGRVYNEQFF. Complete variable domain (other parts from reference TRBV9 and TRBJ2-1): DSGVTQTPKHLITATGQRVTLRCSPRSGDLSVYWYQQSLDQGLQFLIQYYNGEERAKGNILERFSAQQFPDLHSELNLSSLELGDSALYFCASSPGGGRVYNEQFFGPGTRLTVL.

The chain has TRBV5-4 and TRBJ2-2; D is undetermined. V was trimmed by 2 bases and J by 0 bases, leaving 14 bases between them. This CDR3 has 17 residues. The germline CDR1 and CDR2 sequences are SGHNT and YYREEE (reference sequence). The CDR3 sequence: CASSFDRSQPNTGELFF. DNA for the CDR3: TGTGCCAGCAGCTTTGATCGATCCCAGCCGAACACCGGGGAGCTGTTTTTT.

CDR3 sequence reads: CASSLLAASSYEQYF. CDR3 DNA: TGTGCCAGCAGCCTCCTAGCGGCAAGCTCCTACGAGCAGTACTTC. The V call is TRBV2, the J call TRBJ2-7, with 7 bases that match TRBD2. This CDR3 spans 15 amino acids. The V gene's germline CDR1 is SNHLY and CDR2 FYNNEI. With 6 bases clipped from V and 0 bases from J, the junction kept 8 bases outside the gene matches.

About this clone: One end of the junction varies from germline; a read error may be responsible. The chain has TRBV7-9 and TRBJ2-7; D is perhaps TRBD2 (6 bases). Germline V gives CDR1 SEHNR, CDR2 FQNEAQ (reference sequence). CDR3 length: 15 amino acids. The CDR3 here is CASSLAGDSIYGQYF. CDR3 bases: TGTGCCAGCAGCTTAGCTGGGGACTCCATCTACGGGCAGTACTTC.

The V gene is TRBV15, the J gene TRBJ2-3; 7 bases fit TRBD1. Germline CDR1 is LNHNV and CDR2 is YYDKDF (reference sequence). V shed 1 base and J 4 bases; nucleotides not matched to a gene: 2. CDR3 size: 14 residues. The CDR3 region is CATSRVQGADTQYF. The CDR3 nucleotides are TGTGCCACCAGCAGAGTCCAGGGGGCAGATACGCAGTATTTT.